The sequence of this T cell receptor (beta chain) was determined in a study of blood T cells in healthy people across ages (dated by TCRdb to the mid-2010s). About the study as a whole: Template switching captured roughly one uniquely barcoded TCR beta cDNA molecule per two T cells in model experiments. The study measured age-related changes in TCR beta repertoire diversity using deep sequencing normalized with unique cDNA molecular identifiers. The donors were split into four age groups: young (average around 15 years), middle-aged (around 37), aged (62) and long-lived (under 85). Donors of different ages were randomly distributed across sequencing lanes to avoid experimental bias. The study analyzed two additional independent replicas of 1 million unique cDNA reads from the same blood draw for two donors, one aged 18 to 29 and one aged 80 or older. The paper's findings and limits, for the study overall: Donor CMV infection status was unknown, potentially confounding age-related changes in expanded clonotypes. Because profiling used bulk unsorted PBMCs, naive and antigen-experienced compartments could not be compared conclusively. Observed TCR beta diversity per million T cells fell roughly linearly with age, and a significant reduction was already apparent by age around 40. Total diversity estimates from one million sequenced T cells were considered lower bounds and underestimates. A strong correlation was found between observed TCR beta diversity and the percentage of naive T cells measured by flow cytometry. The long-lived group showed more naive CD4+ T cells, fewer expanded clones and increased TCR diversity than the aged group, suggesting age selection.

Donors were 40 or so systemically healthy Caucasian individuals from Russia aged roughly 6 to 95 years. Each donor gave 8 to 10 milliliters of peripheral blood, collected into EDTA-treated Vacutainer tubes. Ficoll-Paque density-gradient centrifugation was used to isolate PBMCs, with at least 6.5 million per sample. Trizol reagent was used to extract total RNA from PBMCs, with at least 5.5 micrograms per sample. Naive CD45RAhigh/CD27high T cell percentages were measured by flow cytometry on a PBMC aliquot from every donor. Library construction relied on 5' RACE. The sequencer was an Illumina HiSeq 2500. A second 7 to 11 cycle PCR used a sample-barcoded 5' primer and a J-beta primer mix. A unique molecular identifier was introduced onto each TCR beta cDNA molecule by a template-switch 5' adaptor carrying 12 random nucleotides. Each sample yielded at least 2.5 million CDR3-containing paired-end reads. The Mint cDNA synthesis kit, primed by a TRBC-specific oligonucleotide, was used to synthesize first-strand cDNA from all RNA. Following uracil-DNA glycosylase treatment, all cDNA underwent a first 18-cycle PCR with the universal primers M1SS and BC2_uni_R. For the original study's pipeline: Normalization of each sample was performed by random selection of 1 million high-quality reads, each carrying a distinct molecular identifier. Reads with shared molecular identifiers were discarded instead of being binned into consensus sequences. MiTCR, run with a Q25 quality threshold and the strictest error-elimination algorithm, handled CDR3 identification, clonotype clustering and error correction. A nonparametric unseen species model using Euler transformation provided a lower-bound estimate of total TCR beta diversity. TCRdb reran the public reads through fastp at Q25 and MiXCR, keeping productive beta chains. Each CDR3 protein gets just one entry, which takes the most common genes and DNA from the rows behind it. TCRdb's processing, not the authors', yielded these V and J calls. The sample data list over a million distinct CDR3 sequences, and 35% to 55% of these were observed just once. The top ten clonotypes cover approximately 17% of the sample.

A note on this clonotype: Its antigen remains unidentified. Within one base of it there is no much larger clone, and no base qualities were kept.

For CDR1 and CDR2, the germline V gene lists SGHRS and YFSETQ. The CDR3 holds 13 amino acids from the cysteine to the phenylalanine. The DNA shown is the 39-base CDR3, in frame from base 1. Trimming at the junction amounts to 4 bases on V and 7 bases on J, and the germline ends lie 12 bases apart. The TCR comes from a woman in her fifties or sixties in good health. The sample comprised blood. The chain is assembled from TRBV5-1 and TRBJ2-1; there is no confident call for the D gene. The CDR3 amino acid sequence is: CASSDRPANEQFF. The bases read TGCGCCAGCAGCGACCGGCCGGCTAATGAGCAGTTCTTC.